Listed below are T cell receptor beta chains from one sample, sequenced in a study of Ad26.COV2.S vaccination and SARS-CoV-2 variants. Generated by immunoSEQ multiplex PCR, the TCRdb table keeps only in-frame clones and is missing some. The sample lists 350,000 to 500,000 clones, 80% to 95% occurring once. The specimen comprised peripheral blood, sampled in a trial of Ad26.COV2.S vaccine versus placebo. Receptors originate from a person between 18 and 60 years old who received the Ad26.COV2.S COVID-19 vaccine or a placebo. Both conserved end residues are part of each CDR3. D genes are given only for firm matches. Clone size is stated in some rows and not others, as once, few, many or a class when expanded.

CDR3nt: TGTGCCAGCACCAAGACAGGGGGCCGGGGGAATGAGCAGTTCTTC; CDR3aa: CASTKTGGRGNEQFF; j_gene: TRBJ2-1; v_gene: TRBV11-2; d_gene: TRBD1; abundance: NA
CDR3nt: TGTGCCAGAAGCTCGTTCAATCAGCCCCAGCATTTT; CDR3aa: CARSSFNQPQHF; j_gene: TRBJ1-5; v_gene: TRBV5-3; d_gene: NA; abundance: NA
CDR3nt: TGTGCCAGCCGCCCAAAAAACCCGGGACAGGGGAGTCAGCCCCAGCATTTT; CDR3aa: CASRPKNPGQGSQPQHF; j_gene: TRBJ1-5; v_gene: TRBV3-1/TRBV3-2; d_gene: TRBD1; abundance: NA
CDR3nt: TGTGCCAGCAGTTTTTCGGCCTACGAGCAGTACTTC; CDR3aa: CASSFSAYEQYF; j_gene: TRBJ2-7; v_gene: TRBV7-2; d_gene: NA; abundance: NA
CDR3nt: TGCGCCAGCAGCCAAGATGAAGCGGTCCAGTACTTC; CDR3aa: CASSQDEAVQYF; j_gene: TRBJ2-4; v_gene: TRBV4-1; d_gene: NA; abundance: NA
CDR3nt: TGTGCCAGTAGTATTCTCCCTTCGAACACCGGGGAGCTGTTTTTT; CDR3aa: CASSILPSNTGELFF; j_gene: TRBJ2-2; v_gene: TRBV19; d_gene: NA; abundance: once
CDR3nt: TGCGCCAGCAGCCAGGCAATACTGGGGGAGCAGTACTTC; CDR3aa: CASSQAILGEQYF; j_gene: TRBJ2-7; v_gene: TRBV4-3; d_gene: NA; abundance: NA
CDR3nt: TGTGCCAGTAGTCTCATAGCGGGAGGGACCTACGAGCAGTACTTC; CDR3aa: CASSLIAGGTYEQYF; j_gene: TRBJ2-7; v_gene: TRBV19; d_gene: TRBD2; abundance: NA
CDR3nt: TGTGCCAGCAGCTTACCCCCCTTGGGGGGAGGGAGAGAGACCCAGTACTTC; CDR3aa: CASSLPPLGGGRETQYF; j_gene: TRBJ2-5; v_gene: TRBV7-9; d_gene: TRBD2; abundance: NA
CDR3nt: TGCAGCGTTGAGGGGGACAGGGTTTACACTGAAGCTTTCTTT; CDR3aa: CSVEGDRVYTEAFF; j_gene: TRBJ1-1; v_gene: TRBV29-1; d_gene: TRBD1; abundance: NA
CDR3nt: TGTGCCGGACGACTAGCGGGAGGAATAAATGAGCAGTTCTTC; CDR3aa: CAGRLAGGINEQFF; j_gene: TRBJ2-1; v_gene: TRBV30; d_gene: TRBD2; abundance: once
CDR3nt: TGTGCCAGCAGTGGGGGACCTTTCACACTCGCCTACGAGCAGTACTTC; CDR3aa: CASSGGPFTLAYEQYF; j_gene: TRBJ2-7; v_gene: TRBV2; d_gene: NA; abundance: NA
CDR3nt: TGTGCTAGTGGTTTAAGTGGGTGGGGGGATACGCAGTATTTT; CDR3aa: CASGLSGWGDTQYF; j_gene: TRBJ2-3; v_gene: TRBV12-5; d_gene: NA; abundance: NA
CDR3nt: TGTGCCAGCAGCCAAGAGTCGCCCAACTATGGCTACACCTTC; CDR3aa: CASSQESPNYGYTF; j_gene: TRBJ1-2; v_gene: TRBV3-1/TRBV3-2; d_gene: NA; abundance: NA
CDR3nt: TGTGCCAGCAGTTCTCGTTTCGGAGGGGGGAATTTACGACTAGCGGGAGGTGTAGAGACCCAGTACTTC; CDR3aa: CASSSRFGGGNLRLAGGVETQYF; j_gene: TRBJ2-5; v_gene: TRBV28; d_gene: TRBD2; abundance: NA
CDR3nt: TGCGCCAGCAGGTTTACTCCGCCCTATAATTCACCCCTCCACTTT; CDR3aa: CASRFTPPYNSPLHF; j_gene: TRBJ1-6; v_gene: TRBV5-1; d_gene: NA; abundance: NA
CDR3nt: TGCAGTGCTAGTTTTCTTAGCGGTGAGCAGTTCTTC; CDR3aa: CSASFLSGEQFF; j_gene: TRBJ2-1; v_gene: TRBV20-1; d_gene: NA; abundance: NA
CDR3nt: TGTGCCAGCAGCTTGGGTAGCGTGGTGGACACAGATACGCAGTATTTT; CDR3aa: CASSLGSVVDTDTQYF; j_gene: TRBJ2-3; v_gene: TRBV5-4; d_gene: NA; abundance: NA
CDR3nt: TGTGCCAGCAGCGGAGAGGGACTAGCGGGATACGAGCAGTACTTC; CDR3aa: CASSGEGLAGYEQYF; j_gene: TRBJ2-7; v_gene: TRBV11-2; d_gene: TRBD2; abundance: NA
CDR3nt: TGTGCCAGCATCGAGGGGGGCGGGCAGCCCCAGCATTTT; CDR3aa: CASIEGGGQPQHF; j_gene: TRBJ1-5; v_gene: TRBV2; d_gene: NA; abundance: NA
CDR3nt: TGTGCCAGCAGCGCAGAATCGACAACTAGCACAGATACGCAGTATTTT; CDR3aa: CASSAESTTSTDTQYF; j_gene: TRBJ2-3; v_gene: TRBV7-9; d_gene: NA; abundance: NA
CDR3nt: TGTGCCAGCAGTTTAAGGGCACAGGGCTTCTCCAAAAACATTCAGTACTTC; CDR3aa: CASSLRAQGFSKNIQYF; j_gene: TRBJ2-4; v_gene: TRBV27; d_gene: NA; abundance: NA
CDR3nt: TGTGCCAGCAGGGCACAGGGTAGCGACACTGAAGCTTTCTTT; CDR3aa: CASRAQGSDTEAFF; j_gene: TRBJ1-1; v_gene: TRBV2; d_gene: NA; abundance: NA
CDR3nt: TGTGCCATCAGTGCGTGGGACGACAGGGACGGCTACACCTTC; CDR3aa: CAISAWDDRDGYTF; j_gene: TRBJ1-2; v_gene: TRBV10-3; d_gene: TRBD1; abundance: NA
CDR3nt: TGTGCCAGCAGTCCAGACAGGGAATCCCAGCCCCAGCATTTT; CDR3aa: CASSPDRESQPQHF; j_gene: TRBJ1-5; v_gene: TRBV6-4; d_gene: TRBD1; abundance: many
CDR3nt: TGTGCCAGCAGTTTATCCGGGGGCGTAAACACTGAAGCTTTCTTT; CDR3aa: CASSLSGGVNTEAFF; j_gene: TRBJ1-1; v_gene: TRBV28; d_gene: NA; abundance: NA